This T cell receptor (beta chain) was sequenced for a study of early T cells in non-severe SARS-CoV-2 infection. Turning to the study itself: The study sequenced bulk RNA from unsorted whole blood, with chains unpaired.

This clonotype was picked up many times. TCRdb reprocessed the 5' RACE reads via MiXCR and lists one record per CDR3 protein. Among about 26,000 distinct CDR3 sequences listed, 3.5% to 5% were seen once. Trimming removed 2 bases from V and 3 bases from J; junction bases left unmatched: 5. Germline assignment: CDR1 SGHAT and CDR2 FQNNGV. The CDR3 contains 15 residues. This clonotype originated in an adult who was a healthcare worker with PCR-confirmed SARS-CoV-2 infection or an uninfected control (not recorded which). The chain combines TRBV11-2 with TRBJ1-1; 8 bases align to TRBD1. Sequenced sample: whole blood. The CDR3 nucleotides read TGTGCCAGCAGCTTACTTCCAGGGGGCTACACTGAAGCTTTCTTT. Translation: CASSLLPGGYTEAFF.